This TCR beta chain was identified in a study of PD-1 blockade in classical Hodgkin lymphoma. Time point noted: cycle 4 day 1 (C4D1), after six to seven weeks of nivolumab. Every one of the patients relapsed after autologous stem cell transplantation (brentuximab vedotin exposure was variable). The protocol was immunoSEQ multiplex PCR, while the TCRdb copy is restricted to in-frame clones and leaves out a portion. The sample yields about 94,000 clones, under 95% seen once. The V segment lost 6 bases and the J segment 4 bases; nucleotides outside the gene matches: 13. The CDR3 is 17 residues long. The germline V gene has CDR1 SQVTM and CDR2 ANQGSEA.

The sequenced sample was peripheral blood mononuclear cells (PBMCs), obtained before the fourth cycle of nivolumab. This sequence originates from a human donor with classical Hodgkin lymphoma. This chain links TRBV29-1 with TRBJ2-1, with 12 bases that match TRBD1. CDR3 DNA sequence: TGCAGCGTGGGACAGGGGGCTAGCGGGAGAGTGTACAATGAGCAGTTCTTC. This codes for CSVGQGASGRVYNEQFF.